The rows below give T cell receptor beta chains drawn from one sample of a study of blood T cells in healthy people across ages. In TCRdb, the 5' RACE reads were re-called with MiXCR into one record per CDR3 protein. The repertoire holds over 600,000 distinct CDR3 sequences, with approximately 21% as singletons. Material for sequencing was blood. Source of these receptors: a man in his sixties or seventies in good health. The CDR3 runs from the conserved cysteine through the conserved F or W. The order of the fields is clone size, V gene, J gene, D gene, CDR3 DNA, CDR3 protein. A D gene is named only where the DNA matches it firmly. The listing skips clone size in some rows; elsewhere it reads once, few, many or a size class.

few	TRBV10-3	TRBJ2-1	TRBD2	TGTGCCATCAGTGACGGGGGAGGGCTCAATGAGCAGTTCTTC	CAISDGGGLNEQFF
NA	TRBV5-1	TRBJ1-6	NA	TGCGCCAGCAGCTTGGGTGTACAGCATAATTCACCCCTCCACTTT	CASSLGVQHNSPLHF
NA	TRBV3-1	TRBJ2-1	NA	TGTGCCAGCAGCCAACCGGGGAGACAGGAGCAGTTCTTC	CASSQPGRQEQFF
many	TRBV3-1	TRBJ2-5	NA	TGTGCCAGCAGCCAAGTGAGGACTAACCAAGAGACCCAGTACTTC	CASSQVRTNQETQYF
NA	TRBV12-3/TRBV12-4	TRBJ2-7	TRBD1	TGTGCCAGCAGCCAGGGGGAGAGCTCCTACGAGCAGTACTTC	CASSQGESSYEQYF
NA	TRBV12-3/TRBV12-4	TRBJ2-2	TRBD2	TGTGCCAGCAGTTTAGCACTAGCGGAGAGCACCGGGGAGCTGTTTTTT	CASSLALAESTGELFF
NA	TRBV12-3/TRBV12-4	TRBJ2-1	TRBD2	TGTGCCAGCTTAAAGGGACTAGCGGGAGCAGGCGAGCAGTTCTTC	CASLKGLAGAGEQFF
NA	TRBV10-3	TRBJ2-7	NA	TGTGCCACCTGTCCAGGGAACCCCTACGAGCAGTACTTC	CATCPGNPYEQYF
few	TRBV20-1	TRBJ2-1	NA	TGCAGTGTTACCGGACTGTACAATGAGCAGTTCTTC	CSVTGLYNEQFF
few	TRBV27	TRBJ1-6	NA	TGTGCCAGCAGTTATTATACAGATCGTGATAATTCACCCCTCCACTTT	CASSYYTDRDNSPLHF
NA	TRBV20-1	TRBJ2-1	NA	TGCAGTGCTCACGACCAGAGCTCCTACAATGAGCAGTTCTTC	CSAHDQSSYNEQFF
NA	TRBV20-1	TRBJ2-5	TRBD2	TGCAGTGCTAGAGATAGCCGGGAGGAAGAGACCCAGTACTTC	CSARDSREEETQYF
NA	TRBV27	TRBJ2-2	NA	TGTGCCAGCCGGGGCGTGCCCACCGGGGAGCTGTTTTTT	CASRGVPTGELFF
many	TRBV29-1	TRBJ2-1	TRBD1	TGCAGCGTTGATCGAGGACAGGGAGGCAATGAGCAGTTCTTC	CSVDRGQGGNEQFF
NA	TRBV6-1	TRBJ1-1	NA	TGTGCCAGTTCCGCGGGGGGGGGCATCGCTGAAGCTTTCTTT	CASSAGGGIAEAFF
NA	TRBV5-1	TRBJ2-5	TRBD2	TGCGCCAGCAGCTCGGGACTAGCGACACAAGAGACCCAGTACTTC	CASSSGLATQETQYF
NA	TRBV5-1	TRBJ2-5	NA	TGCGCCAGCAGCTTGGAGGCTAGGCAGAAAGAGACCCAGTACTTC	CASSLEARQKETQYF
NA	TRBV7-7	TRBJ2-5	NA	TGTGCTAGCAGCCGGATCCGGGACGGCCAAGAGACCCAGTACTTC	CASSRIRDGQETQYF
few	TRBV5-1	TRBJ2-5	TRBD2	TGCGCCAGCAGCCGCGGGAGGACCCAAGGGACCCAGTACTTC	CASSRGRTQGTQYF
few	TRBV5-4	TRBJ2-2	TRBD2	TGTGCCAGCAGCCGGGGACTAGCCGGAGGTACCGGGAAGCTGTTTTTT	CASSRGLAGGTGKLFF
few	TRBV28	TRBJ2-5	TRBD2	TGTGCCAGCAGAGAAAGAACCGGGACTAGCGGACAAGAGACCCAGTACTTC	CASRERTGTSGQETQYF
many	TRBV11-1	TRBJ2-4	NA	TGTGCCAGCAGCTTAGACTCCTCGACAATAGCCAAAAACATTCAGTACTTC	CASSLDSSTIAKNIQYF
NA	TRBV29-1	TRBJ2-5	NA	TGCAGCGGTCGGGTGGGGACAAATATCCAAGAGACCCAGTACTTC	CSGRVGTNIQETQYF
few	TRBV10-3	TRBJ2-1	NA	TGTGCCATCAGTGAGTCGGAAACCTCCTACAATGAGCAGTTCTTC	CAISESETSYNEQFF
NA	TRBV9	TRBJ2-4	TRBD2	TGTGCCAGCAGCTTTGGACTAGCGGGAGGATCCCTGACGGAAGAGCAGTACTTC	CASSFGLAGGSLTEEQYF
many	TRBV7-2	TRBJ2-7	NA	TGTGCCAGCAGCCCAGGCTCAGCTGCGAGCTCCTACGAGCAGTACTTC	CASSPGSAASSYEQYF
few	TRBV2	TRBJ2-1	TRBD2	TGTGCCAGCAGTGTAGGGGCGGGAGGGCCTAGAGATGAGCAGTTCTTC	CASSVGAGGPRDEQFF
few	TRBV3-1	TRBJ1-1	NA	TGTGCCAGCAGCCTAAGATCGGGGGGCACTGAAGCTTTCTTT	CASSLRSGGTEAFF
few	TRBV6-6	TRBJ2-3	TRBD2	TGTGCCAGCAGTCCTAGCGGACGTTTGAATACGCAGTATTTT	CASSPSGRLNTQYF
NA	TRBV4-1	TRBJ1-2	TRBD1	TGCGCCAGCAGCCAAGACCCAGGGGGCGGAGGTGGCTACACCTTC	CASSQDPGGGGGYTF
few	TRBV18	TRBJ2-7	NA	TGTGCCAGCTCACCGGAGGGGGGTAGGACCTACGAGCAGTACTTC	CASSPEGGRTYEQYF
NA	TRBV20-1	TRBJ2-5	NA	TGCAGTGCTAGAGATGTGAGGGGCCCAGAGACCCAGTACTTC	CSARDVRGPETQYF
few	TRBV12-3/TRBV12-4	TRBJ1-1	TRBD1	TGTGCCAGCAGACCTAGACAGGGCGCCAACACTGAAGCTTTCTTT	CASRPRQGANTEAFF
NA	TRBV6-5	TRBJ2-1	TRBD2	TGTGCCAGCAGTTACGGTCTAGCGGGAGGAGAATCCCGTGAGCAGTTCTTC	CASSYGLAGGESREQFF
few	TRBV6-1	TRBJ2-1	TRBD2	TGTGCCAGCAGCGGTCTAGCGGGGCAGTACAATGAGCAGTTCTTC	CASSGLAGQYNEQFF
few	TRBV2	TRBJ2-1	TRBD2	TGTGCCAGCGCGAGCGGGAGCTCGCGAGATGAGCAGTTCTTC	CASASGSSRDEQFF
few	TRBV7-8	TRBJ2-7	NA	TGTGCCAGCAGCAAAACAAGACAGTTAGCCTACGAGCAGTACTTC	CASSKTRQLAYEQYF
few	TRBV20-1	TRBJ1-5	TRBD1	TGCAGTGCGAGTCGATTACAGGGGGCCTTCAATCAGCCCCAGCATTTT	CSASRLQGAFNQPQHF
NA	TRBV20-1	TRBJ1-4	TRBD1	TGCAGTGCTAGGGGACAGGGGGGAACTAATGAAAAACTGTTTTTT	CSARGQGGTNEKLFF
NA	TRBV5-1	TRBJ2-1	TRBD2	TGCGCCAGCAGCTTGGCTAGCGGGAGCGTTTTCCAGTTCTTC	CASSLASGSVFQFF
few	TRBV20-1	TRBJ2-5	NA	TGCAGTGCTTCCCGTTCCATACAACCAGGGGAGCAGTACTTC	CSASRSIQPGEQYF